The text below deals with one T cell receptor (beta chain). Libraries were prepared by immunoSEQ multiplex PCR; TCRdb keeps only in-frame clonotypes and omits some of them. This sample has about 110,000 clones, with around 84% found just once. This record belongs to a study of blood T cell repertoires in COVID-19. Germline trimming cut 2 bases from V and 7 bases from J; bases unmatched to any gene: 6. The CDR3 extends over 14 amino acids. CDR1 and CDR2 (germline): MDHEN, SYDVKM. Sequencing input: peripheral blood. The rearrangement uses TRBV28 and TRBJ2-7; TRBD1 matches at 9 bases. This clonotype was obtained from a middle-aged man with acute or convalescent COVID-19. CDR3 protein: CASSLGQGRMEQYF. The CDR3 region has the DNA TGTGCCAGCAGTTTAGGACAGGGGAGGATGGAGCAGTACTTC.